The rows below give T cell receptor beta chains drawn from one sample of a study of identical twins. TCRdb re-derived calls from the 5' RACE reads in MiXCR, one entry per CDR3 protein. The table has approximately 230,000 distinct CDR3 sequences, 6% to 7% seen once. These data were also filed under a second study, of T cells expressing NK-cell markers.

What was sequenced was CD8+ T cells sorted from blood. The source is a young woman in good health. Both conserved end residues are part of each CDR3. Each record gives: V gene, D gene, clone size, J gene, CDR3 protein, CDR3 DNA. A D gene is named only where the DNA matches it firmly. The size field is filled for only some rows; it gives once, few, many or a size class.

>TRBV13|NA|NA|TRBJ2-7
CASSGDGSKRVQYF
TGTGCCAGCAGCGGAGATGGCAGTAAAAGGGTGCAGTACTTC
>TRBV6-1|NA|NA|TRBJ2-3
CASSLRMSTDTQYF
TGTGCCAGCAGCCTACGCATGAGCACAGATACGCAGTATTTT
>TRBV7-9|TRBD2|NA|TRBJ2-7
CASSLTRLAGRSYEQYF
TGTGCCAGCAGCTTAACGAGACTAGCGGGGCGGTCCTACGAGCAGTACTTC
>TRBV2|TRBD1|NA|TRBJ2-3
CASREGDRGSTDTQYF
TGTGCCAGCAGAGAAGGTGACAGGGGAAGCACAGATACGCAGTATTTT
>TRBV9|TRBD1|NA|TRBJ2-2
CASSGTGRTGELFF
TGTGCCAGCTCCGGGACAGGGCGCACCGGGGAGCTGTTTTTT
>TRBV6-1|TRBD2|few|TRBJ2-5
CASSAASGGGETQYF
TGTGCCAGCAGTGCGGCTAGCGGGGGGGGAGAGACCCAGTACTTC
>TRBV14|NA|few|TRBJ2-1
CASSPQHNEQFF
TGTGCCAGCAGCCCCCAACACAATGAGCAGTTCTTC
>TRBV7-9|NA|few|TRBJ1-1
CASSFTVAGTEAFF
TGTGCCAGCAGCTTTACCGTGGCAGGCACTGAAGCTTTCTTT
>TRBV20-1|NA|NA|TRBJ2-3
CSARDERLDISTDTQYF
TGCAGTGCTAGAGATGAGAGACTAGACATAAGCACAGATACGCAGTATTTT
>TRBV12-3/TRBV12-4|NA|few|TRBJ2-7
CASSLGPPNEQYF
TGTGCCAGCAGTTTGGGGCCTCCAAACGAGCAGTACTTC
>TRBV12-5|NA|NA|TRBJ2-5
CASGGHRVYF
TGTGCTAGTGGTGGACACAGGGTGTACTTC
>TRBV5-5|TRBD2|many|TRBJ2-5
CASSPPYGAGVETQYF
TGTGCCAGCAGCCCCCCCTACGGGGCGGGAGTAGAGACCCAGTACTTC
>TRBV20-1|NA|few|TRBJ1-2
CSTPVTAPNGYTF
TGCAGTACACCCGTCACGGCTCCCAACGGCTACACCTTC
>TRBV28|TRBD2|many|TRBJ2-7
CAIMGPGGQINEQYF
TGTGCCATTATGGGACCGGGGGGGCAAATAAACGAGCAGTACTTC
>TRBV27|TRBD2|many|TRBJ2-3
CASSPFGAGGLADTQYF
TGTGCCAGCAGTCCGTTTGGAGCGGGGGGGCTAGCAGATACGCAGTATTTT
>TRBV7-9|NA|few|TRBJ1-1
CASSRPRNTEAFF
TGTGCCAGCAGCCGACCACGTAACACTGAAGCTTTCTTT
>TRBV20-1|NA|NA|TRBJ2-1
CSARGANEQFF
TGCAGTGCTAGGGGAGCCAATGAGCAGTTCTTC
>TRBV5-6|NA|NA|TRBJ2-7
CASSLPSHGAYEQYF
TGTGCCAGCAGCTTGCCCTCACATGGGGCCTACGAGCAGTACTTC
>TRBV7-9|NA|many|TRBJ2-7
CASSRTAYEQYF
TGTGCCAGCAGCCGGACAGCCTACGAGCAGTACTTC
>TRBV29-1|TRBD1|few|TRBJ1-2
CSVSDGTGSSYGYTF
TGCAGCGTCTCAGATGGGACAGGAAGTTCCTATGGCTACACCTTC
>TRBV7-6|TRBD1|NA|TRBJ1-1
CASSPGGSYTEAFF
TGTGCCAGCAGCCCAGGGGGCTCTTACACTGAAGCTTTCTTT
>TRBV20-1|NA|NA|TRBJ1-2
CSAEDRDGYTF
TGCAGTGCCGAAGACCGAGATGGCTACACCTTC
>TRBV25-1|NA|few|TRBJ2-7
CASTRTRPYEQYF
TGTGCCAGCACCAGAACTAGGCCCTACGAGCAGTACTTC
>TRBV5-6|NA|few|TRBJ1-6
CASSFGSLMSLHF
TGTGCCAGCAGCTTCGGGTCGCTGATGTCCCTCCACTTT
>TRBV4-3|TRBD1|many|TRBJ1-6
CASSQGHRGLDSPLHF
TGCGCCAGCAGCCAAGGCCACAGGGGGCTCGATTCACCCCTCCACTTT
>TRBV12-5|NA|few|TRBJ2-7
CASALTQSYEQYF
TGTGCTAGTGCCCTAACCCAGAGTTACGAGCAGTACTTC
>TRBV7-3|TRBD2|few|TRBJ2-1
CASSSSGGGLPEQFF
TGTGCCAGCAGCTCCAGCGGGGGGGGGCTTCCTGAGCAGTTCTTC
>TRBV20-1|NA|few|TRBJ2-7
CSPHRDYEQYF
TGCAGCCCGCACAGGGACTACGAGCAGTACTTC
>TRBV5-1|TRBD2|NA|TRBJ2-5
CASSSTGTIQETQYF
TGCGCCAGCAGCTCGACCGGGACTATCCAAGAGACCCAGTACTTC
>TRBV2|TRBD2|few|TRBJ2-3
CASSELAGDTQYF
TGTGCCAGCAGCGAACTAGCGGGAGATACGCAGTATTTT
>TRBV9|NA|few|TRBJ2-3
CASSVDALTGRTDTQYF
TGTGCCAGCAGCGTAGACGCTCTTACAGGACGCACAGATACGCAGTATTTT
>TRBV7-9|TRBD1|NA|TRBJ1-1
CASSLGTGLFF
TGTGCCAGCAGCTTAGGGACAGGGTTGTTCTTT
>TRBV27|NA|few|TRBJ2-7
CASSPRPDSHYEQYF
TGTGCCAGCAGCCCGCGGCCCGACAGCCACTACGAGCAGTACTTC
>TRBV14|NA|many|TRBJ2-1
CASSQIQGIYNEQFF
TGTGCCAGCAGCCAGATTCAGGGGATATACAATGAGCAGTTCTTC
>TRBV12-3/TRBV12-4|NA|many|TRBJ1-1
CASSFIPGGSTEAFF
TGTGCCAGCAGTTTTATCCCCGGCGGGTCCACTGAAGCTTTCTTT
>TRBV7-2|TRBD1|many|TRBJ1-2
CASSTVGQGPLNYGYTF
TGTGCCAGCAGCACCGTAGGACAGGGACCCTTGAACTATGGCTACACCTTC
>TRBV12-3/TRBV12-4|NA|NA|TRBJ1-2
CATLGENGYTF
TGTGCCACCTTGGGGGAAAATGGCTACACCTTC
>TRBV7-9|TRBD1|NA|TRBJ1-2
CASSFGRPTGRFGYTF
TGTGCCAGCAGCTTTGGGAGACCGACAGGGAGGTTTGGCTACACCTTC
>TRBV29-1|NA|many|TRBJ1-1
CSVEDRGTEAFF
TGCAGCGTTGAAGACCGAGGGACTGAAGCTTTCTTT
>TRBV12-3/TRBV12-4|NA|NA|TRBJ2-7
CASSFSVYEQYF
TGTGCCAGCAGTTTCTCGGTATACGAGCAGTACTTC
>TRBV11-2|TRBD1|NA|TRBJ2-1
CASSTGQGAYEQFF
TGTGCCAGCAGCACGGGACAGGGGGCCTATGAGCAGTTCTTC